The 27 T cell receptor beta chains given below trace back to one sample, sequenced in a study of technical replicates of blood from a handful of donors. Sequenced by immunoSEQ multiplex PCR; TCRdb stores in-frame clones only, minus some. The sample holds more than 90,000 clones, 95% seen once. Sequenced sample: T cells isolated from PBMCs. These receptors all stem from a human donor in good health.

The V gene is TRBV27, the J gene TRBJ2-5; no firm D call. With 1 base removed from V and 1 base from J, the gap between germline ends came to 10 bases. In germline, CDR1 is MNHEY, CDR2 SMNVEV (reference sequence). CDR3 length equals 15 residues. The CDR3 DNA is TGTGCCAGCAGTTTATTTCTGGGCAGCCAAGAGACCCAGTACTTC. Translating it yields CASSLFLGSQETQYF.

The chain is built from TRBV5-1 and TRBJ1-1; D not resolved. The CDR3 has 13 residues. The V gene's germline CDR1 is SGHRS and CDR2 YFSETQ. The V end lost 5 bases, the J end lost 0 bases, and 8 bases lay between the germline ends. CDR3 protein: CASSPAVNTEAFF. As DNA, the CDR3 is TGCGCCAGCAGTCCGGCGGTGAACACTGAAGCTTTCTTT.

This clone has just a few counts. CDR3 protein: CASSQRSNTGELFF. The CDR3 coding sequence is TGCGCCAGCAGCCAACGGTCGAACACCGGGGAGCTGTTTTTT. The V and J genes are TRBV4-1 and TRBJ2-2; D not certain. Germline CDR1 reads MGHRA; CDR2 reads YSYEKL. Trimming cost V 2 bases and J 0 bases, with 4 bases left between them. There are 14 residues in the CDR3.

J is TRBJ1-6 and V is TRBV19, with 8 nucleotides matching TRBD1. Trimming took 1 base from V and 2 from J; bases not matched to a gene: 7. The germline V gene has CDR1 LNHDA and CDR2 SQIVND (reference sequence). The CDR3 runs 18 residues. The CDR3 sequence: CASSIAQDREPYNSPLHF. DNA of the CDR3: TGTGCCAGTAGTATAGCCCAGGACAGGGAACCCTATAATTCACCCCTCCACTTT.

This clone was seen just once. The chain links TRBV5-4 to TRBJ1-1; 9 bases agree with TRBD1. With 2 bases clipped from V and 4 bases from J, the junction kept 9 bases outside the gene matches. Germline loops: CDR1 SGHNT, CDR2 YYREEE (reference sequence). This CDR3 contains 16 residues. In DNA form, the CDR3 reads TGTGCCAGCAGCTTACGAAAACAGGGGGCGCGCACTGAAGCTTTCTTT. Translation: CASSLRKQGARTEAFF. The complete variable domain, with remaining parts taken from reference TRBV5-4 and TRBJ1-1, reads ETGVTQSPTHLIKTRGQQVTLRCSSQSGHNTVSWYQQALGQGPQFIFQYYREEENGRGNFPPRFSGLQFPNYSSELNVNALELDDSALYLCASSLRKQGARTEAFFGQGTRLTVV.

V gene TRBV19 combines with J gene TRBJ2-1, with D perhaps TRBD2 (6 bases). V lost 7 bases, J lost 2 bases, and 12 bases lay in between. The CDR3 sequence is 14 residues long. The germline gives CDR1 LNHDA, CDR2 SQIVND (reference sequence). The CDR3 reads CASKGGGTYNEQFF. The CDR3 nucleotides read TGTGCCAGTAAGGGAGGAGGCACCTACAATGAGCAGTTCTTC.

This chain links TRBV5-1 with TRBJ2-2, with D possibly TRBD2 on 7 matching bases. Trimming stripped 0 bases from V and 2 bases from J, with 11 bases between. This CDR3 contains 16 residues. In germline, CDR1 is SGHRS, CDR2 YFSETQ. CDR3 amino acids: CASSLDAGANTGELFF. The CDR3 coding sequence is TGCGCCAGCAGCTTGGATGCGGGGGCCAACACCGGGGAGCTGTTTTTT.

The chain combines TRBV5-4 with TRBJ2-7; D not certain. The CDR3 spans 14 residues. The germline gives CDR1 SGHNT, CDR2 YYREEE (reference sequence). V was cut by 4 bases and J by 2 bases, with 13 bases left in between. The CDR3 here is CASSPGWLTYEQYF. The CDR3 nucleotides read TGTGCCAGCAGCCCGGGTTGGCTTACCTACGAGCAGTACTTC. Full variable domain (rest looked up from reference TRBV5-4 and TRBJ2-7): ETGVTQSPTHLIKTRGQQVTLRCSSQSGHNTVSWYQQALGQGPQFIFQYYREEENGRGNFPPRFSGLQFPNYSSELNVNALELDDSALYLCASSPGWLTYEQYFGPGTRLTVT.

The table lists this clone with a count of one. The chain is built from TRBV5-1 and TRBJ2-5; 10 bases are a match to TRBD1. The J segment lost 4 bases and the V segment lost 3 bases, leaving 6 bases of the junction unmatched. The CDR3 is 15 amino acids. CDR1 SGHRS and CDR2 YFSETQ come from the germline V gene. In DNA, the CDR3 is TGCGCCAGCAGCTGGGGACAGGGGTTAGGAGAGACCCAGTACTTC. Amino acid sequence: CASSWGQGLGETQYF.

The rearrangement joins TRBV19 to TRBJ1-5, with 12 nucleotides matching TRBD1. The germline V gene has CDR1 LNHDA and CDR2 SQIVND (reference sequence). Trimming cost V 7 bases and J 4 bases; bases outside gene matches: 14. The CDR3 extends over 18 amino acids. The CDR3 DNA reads TGTGCCAGTACCAACCCAGTGGGACAGGGGGCCGTGAATCAGCCCCAGCATTTT. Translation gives CASTNPVGQGAVNQPQHF.

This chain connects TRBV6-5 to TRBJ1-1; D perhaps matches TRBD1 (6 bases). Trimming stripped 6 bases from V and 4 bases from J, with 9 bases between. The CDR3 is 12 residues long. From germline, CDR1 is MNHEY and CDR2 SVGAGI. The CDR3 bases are TGTGCCAGCAGGCGGGGGGCCACTGAAGCTTTCTTT. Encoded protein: CASRRGATEAFF.

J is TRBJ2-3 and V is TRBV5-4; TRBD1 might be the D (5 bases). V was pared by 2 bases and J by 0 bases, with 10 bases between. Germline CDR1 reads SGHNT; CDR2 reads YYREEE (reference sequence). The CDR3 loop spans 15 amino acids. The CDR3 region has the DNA TGTGCCAGCAGCTTTCAGGGATCTAGCACAGATACGCAGTATTTT. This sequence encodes CASSFQGSSTDTQYF.

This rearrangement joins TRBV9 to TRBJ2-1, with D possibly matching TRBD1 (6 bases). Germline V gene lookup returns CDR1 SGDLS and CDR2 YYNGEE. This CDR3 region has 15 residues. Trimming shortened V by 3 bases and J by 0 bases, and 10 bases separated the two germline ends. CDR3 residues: CASSARDTSYNEQFF. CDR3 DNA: TGTGCCAGCAGCGCCCGGGACACCTCCTACAATGAGCAGTTCTTC.

CDR3 sequence: CASSLPSYEQYF. The DNA of the CDR3 is TGCGCCAGCAGCTTACCCAGCTACGAGCAGTACTTC. The chain uses TRBV4-1 and TRBJ2-7; unclear D gene. The CDR3 has 12 amino acids. V was shortened by 5 bases and J by 3 bases, with 8 bases between the two germline ends. CDR1 is MGHRA, CDR2 YSYEKL, per germline.

In DNA form, the CDR3 reads TGTGCCAGCAGCTTATCGGGGGGGTCTCGCGAGCAGTACTTC. Protein sequence: CASSLSGGSREQYF. The genes are TRBV13 and TRBJ2-7, with 8 bases lining up with TRBD2. J gave up 6 bases and V 2 bases, and 6 bases lay outside the gene matches. The CDR3 is 14 amino acids. Germline loops: CDR1 PRHDT, CDR2 FYEKMQ (reference sequence).

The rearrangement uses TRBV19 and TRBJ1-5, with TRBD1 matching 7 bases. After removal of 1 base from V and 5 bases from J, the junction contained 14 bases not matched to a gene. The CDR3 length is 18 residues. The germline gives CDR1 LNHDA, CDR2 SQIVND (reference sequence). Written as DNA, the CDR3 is TGTGCCAGTAGTATAGGGCCGAGGGGGCCCAATCAACATCAGCCCCAGCATTTT. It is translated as CASSIGPRGPNQHQPQHF.

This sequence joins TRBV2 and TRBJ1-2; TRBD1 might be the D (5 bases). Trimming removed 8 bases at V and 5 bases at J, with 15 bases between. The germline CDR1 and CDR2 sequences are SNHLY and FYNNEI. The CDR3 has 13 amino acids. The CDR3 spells CASRRVWGYGYTF. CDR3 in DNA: TGTGCCAGCCGCAGGGTTTGGGGATATGGCTACACCTTC.

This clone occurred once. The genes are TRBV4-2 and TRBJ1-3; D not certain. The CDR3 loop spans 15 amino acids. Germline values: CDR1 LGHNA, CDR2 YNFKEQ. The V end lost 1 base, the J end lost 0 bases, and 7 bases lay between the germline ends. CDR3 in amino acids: CASSQAGYSGNTIYF. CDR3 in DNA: TGTGCCAGCAGCCAAGCGGGGTACTCTGGAAACACCATATATTTT.

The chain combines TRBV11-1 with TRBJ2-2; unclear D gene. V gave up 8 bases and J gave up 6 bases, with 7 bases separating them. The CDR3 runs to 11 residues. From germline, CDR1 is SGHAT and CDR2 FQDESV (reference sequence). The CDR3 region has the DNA TGTGCCAGCTCCTCGGCCGGGGAGCTGTTTTTT. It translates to CASSSAGELFF.

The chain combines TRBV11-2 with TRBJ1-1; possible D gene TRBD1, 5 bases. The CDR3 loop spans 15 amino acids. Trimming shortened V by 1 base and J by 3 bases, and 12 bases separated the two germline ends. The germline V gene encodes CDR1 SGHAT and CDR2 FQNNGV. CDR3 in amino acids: CASSLVGQGYTEAFF. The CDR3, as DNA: TGTGCCAGCAGCTTAGTAGGCCAGGGTTACACTGAAGCTTTCTTT.

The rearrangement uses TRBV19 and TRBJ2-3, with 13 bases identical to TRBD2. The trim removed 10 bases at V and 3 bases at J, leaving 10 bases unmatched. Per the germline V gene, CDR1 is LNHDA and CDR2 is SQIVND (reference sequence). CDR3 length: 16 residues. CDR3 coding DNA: TGTGCCACGACAACCGGGACTAGCGGGGTGACAGATACGCAGTATTTT. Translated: CATTTGTSGVTDTQYF.

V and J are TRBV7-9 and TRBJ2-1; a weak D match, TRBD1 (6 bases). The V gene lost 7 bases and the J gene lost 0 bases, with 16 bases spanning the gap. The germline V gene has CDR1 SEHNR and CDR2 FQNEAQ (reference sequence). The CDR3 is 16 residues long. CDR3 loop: CASTPGTGSSYNEQFF. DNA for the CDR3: TGTGCCAGCACCCCGGGAACAGGGAGCTCCTACAATGAGCAGTTCTTC.

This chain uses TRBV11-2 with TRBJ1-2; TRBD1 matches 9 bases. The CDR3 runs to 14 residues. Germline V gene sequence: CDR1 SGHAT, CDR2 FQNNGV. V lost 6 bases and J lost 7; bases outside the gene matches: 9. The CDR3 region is CASRNTGQGGGYTF. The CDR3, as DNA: TGTGCCAGCAGAAACACGGGACAGGGAGGTGGCTACACCTTC.

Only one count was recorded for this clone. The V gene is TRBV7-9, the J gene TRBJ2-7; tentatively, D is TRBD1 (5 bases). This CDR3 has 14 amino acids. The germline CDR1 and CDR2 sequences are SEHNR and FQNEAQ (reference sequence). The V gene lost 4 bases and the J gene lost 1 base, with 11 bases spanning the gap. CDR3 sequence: CASSSPTESYEQYF. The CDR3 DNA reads TGTGCCAGCAGCTCACCGACAGAGTCCTACGAGCAGTACTTC.

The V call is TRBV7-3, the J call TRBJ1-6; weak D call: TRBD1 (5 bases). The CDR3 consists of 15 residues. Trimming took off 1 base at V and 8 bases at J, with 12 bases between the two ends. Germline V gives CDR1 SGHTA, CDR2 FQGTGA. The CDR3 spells CASSLMAGVDSPLHF. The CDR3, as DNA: TGTGCCAGCAGCTTAATGGCGGGGGTAGATTCACCCCTCCACTTT.

The CDR3 region is CASSEPGRTSGGDTQYF. The CDR3 region has the DNA TGTGCCAGCAGCGAGCCCGGGCGGACTAGCGGGGGGGATACGCAGTATTTT. The chain employs TRBV9 and TRBJ2-3; 14 bases agree with TRBD2. This CDR3 contains 17 residues. CDR1 is SGDLS, CDR2 YYNGEE, per germline. V shed 3 bases and J 6 bases; nucleotides not matched to a gene: 9.

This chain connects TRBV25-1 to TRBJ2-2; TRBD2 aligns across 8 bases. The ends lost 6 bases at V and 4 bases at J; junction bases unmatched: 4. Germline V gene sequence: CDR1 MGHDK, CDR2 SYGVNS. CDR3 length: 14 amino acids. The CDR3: CASRSGGGTGELFF. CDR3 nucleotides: TGTGCCAGCAGGTCGGGGGGGGGCACCGGGGAGCTGTTTTTT.